This T cell receptor (beta chain) stems from a study of CD8+ T cells in alopecia areata (dated by TCRdb to 2017 to 2018). For the study in its entirety: The treated patients took part in an open-label pilot trial in which moderate-to-severe alopecia areata was treated with oral tofacitinib at 5 to 10 mg twice daily. TCRbeta CDR3 regions were amplified by immunoSEQ multiplex PCR using 35 Vbeta forward and 13 Jbeta reverse primers. Biopsies were taken from tofacitinib-treated patients at baseline and at 4 and 24 weeks of treatment, and a later scalp biopsy was taken in several of the tofacitinib-treated patients. The RNA source kit depended on sample type: the PAXgene miRNA kit for fixed scalp, the miRNeasy kit for PBMCs, and the RNeasy kit for mouse skin. High-throughput TCRbeta sequencing was used to examine T cell clonal expansion in alopecia areata in both the C3H/HeJ mouse model and human patients. In humans, TCRbeta sequencing was performed on scalp tissue and on sorted CD4+ and CD8+ peripheral blood T cells from healthy controls and from patients with patchy or totalis/universalis alopecia areata. Patients received tofacitinib for 6 to 18 months and were then followed off drug for 6 months to check for delayed response and recurrence. Scalp clonality was compared across normal scalp (n=4), patchy alopecia areata scalp (n=8), and alopecia totalis/universalis scalp (n=8).

Library generation was performed with the immunoSEQ multiplex PCR assay. For TCR sequencing, RNA was extracted from every sample and reverse transcribed into cDNA to serve as template. SuperScript III was used for first-strand cDNA synthesis, primed with a 2:1 mix of oligo-dT and random hexamers. A synthetic immune receptor repertoire was used to gauge amplification bias, and whatever bias remained was removed computationally. Per the authors' processing: Raw reads were preprocessed to remove errors, and CDR3 was defined by IMGT conventions from the conserved cysteine to phenylalanine. Clonality was calculated as 1 minus Shannon entropy normalized by log2 of the number of productive unique TCRs. Whether each scalp clone was CD4 or CD8 was inferred by checking scalp TCRbeta sequences against the CD4 and CD8 repertoires from sorted blood. In TCRdb, the immuneACCESS table is reduced to in-frame sequences with V and J assigned. These tables do not hold every clone; where another copy was compared, an unresolved V gene accounts for under half, and the others remain unexplained. The V and J calls and clone size are taken from that table; D and trimming were inferred from the DNA. The sample table contains 130,000 to 150,000 clones; only one count was recorded for about 47% of them. The ten most abundant clones make up more than 0.95% of the sample.

Reading the label with the study, this specimen's time point is: baseline before oral tofacitinib. Lesional scalp punch biopsies and peripheral blood were obtained from alopecia areata patients. PBMCs were isolated by density centrifugation and stained for CD3, CD4 and CD8, and CD4+ and CD8+ T cells were sorted on a FACSAria. This clone was recorded once. No cognate antigen has been identified for it. No qualities accompany the bases; no much larger clone lies one base away. On the study overall, not on this receptor specifically: Scalp TCR repertoire analysis is complicated because resident alphabeta T cells in normal human skin are also sequenced, whereas mouse skin is dominated by gammadelta T cells. Compared with normal scalp, lesional scalp, particularly in alopecia totalis/universalis, had higher clonality and more expanded CD8+ clones, which suggests antigenic drive. Shared TCR sequences between patients were less evident than in mice, which may be partly attributable to HLA diversity in the patient population.

The CDR3 runs 14 residues from the cysteine to the phenylalanine. Of the read, only the CDR3 DNA is kept; its 42 bases are in frame from base 1. Via the germline V gene, CDR1 is MNHEY and CDR2 SVGAGI. Trimming removed 6 bases from V and 0 bases from J, leaving 11 bases between the germline ends. This sequence originates from a human donor with alopecia areata. The starting material was CD4+ T cells sorted from blood, obtained at week 0. The rearranged chain carries TRBV6-5 and TRBJ1-2; the D gene identity is not certain. CDR3 region: CASRDPSTNYGYTF. The base sequence is TGTGCCAGCAGAGACCCCAGTACTAACTATGGCTACACCTTC.